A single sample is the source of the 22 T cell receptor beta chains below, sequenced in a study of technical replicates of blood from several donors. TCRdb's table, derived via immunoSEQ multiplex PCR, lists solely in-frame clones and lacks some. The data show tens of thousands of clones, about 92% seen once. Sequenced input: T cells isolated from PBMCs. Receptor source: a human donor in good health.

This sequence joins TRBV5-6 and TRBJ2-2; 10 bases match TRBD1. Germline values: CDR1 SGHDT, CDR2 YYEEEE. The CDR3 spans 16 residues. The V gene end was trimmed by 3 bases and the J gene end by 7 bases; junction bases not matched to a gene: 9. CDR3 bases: TGTGCCAGCAGCTCCCCCGGGACAGGGGTCGGCGGGGAGCTGTTTTTT. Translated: CASSSPGTGVGGELFF.

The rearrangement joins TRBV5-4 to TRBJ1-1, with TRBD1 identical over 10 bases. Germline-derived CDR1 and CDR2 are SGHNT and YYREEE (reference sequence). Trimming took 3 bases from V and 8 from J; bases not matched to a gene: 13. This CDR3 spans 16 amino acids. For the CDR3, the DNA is TGTGCCAGCAGCTGGACGACAGGGGGCAGCTCGGGGGAAGCTTTCTTT. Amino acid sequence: CASSWTTGGSSGEAFF.

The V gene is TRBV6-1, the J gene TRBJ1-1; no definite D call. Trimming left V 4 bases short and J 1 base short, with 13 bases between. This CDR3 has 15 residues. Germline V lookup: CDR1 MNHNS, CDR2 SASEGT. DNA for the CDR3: TGTGCCAGCAGTGCCCGAACGGGGTCGAACACTGAAGCTTTCTTT. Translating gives CASSARTGSNTEAFF.

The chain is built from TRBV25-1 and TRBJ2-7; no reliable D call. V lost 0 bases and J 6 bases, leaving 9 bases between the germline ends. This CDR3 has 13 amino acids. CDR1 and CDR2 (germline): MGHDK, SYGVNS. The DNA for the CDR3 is TGTGCCAGCAGTGAATATAGTCCTGGCGAGCAGTACTTC. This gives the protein CASSEYSPGEQYF.

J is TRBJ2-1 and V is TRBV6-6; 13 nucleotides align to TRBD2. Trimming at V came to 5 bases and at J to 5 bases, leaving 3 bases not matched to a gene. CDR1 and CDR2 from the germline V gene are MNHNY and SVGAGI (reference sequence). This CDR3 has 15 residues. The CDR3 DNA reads TGTGCCAGCAGTCAGACTAGCGGGGGGAACAATGAGCAGTTCTTC. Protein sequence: CASSQTSGGNNEQFF.

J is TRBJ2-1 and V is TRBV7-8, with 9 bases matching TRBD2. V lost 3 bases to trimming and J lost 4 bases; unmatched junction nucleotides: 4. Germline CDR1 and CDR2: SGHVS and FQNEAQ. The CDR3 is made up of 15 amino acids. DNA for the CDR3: TGTGCCAGCAGCTTTACTAGCGGGCGTTACAATGAGCAGTTCTTC. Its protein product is CASSFTSGRYNEQFF.

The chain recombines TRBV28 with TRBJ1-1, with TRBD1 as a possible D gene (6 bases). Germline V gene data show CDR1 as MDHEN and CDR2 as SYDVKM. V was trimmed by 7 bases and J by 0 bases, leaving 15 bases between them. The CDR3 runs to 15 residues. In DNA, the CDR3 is TGTGCCAGCAATAGTGTAGGGGGACTGAACACTGAAGCTTTCTTT. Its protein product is CASNSVGGLNTEAFF.

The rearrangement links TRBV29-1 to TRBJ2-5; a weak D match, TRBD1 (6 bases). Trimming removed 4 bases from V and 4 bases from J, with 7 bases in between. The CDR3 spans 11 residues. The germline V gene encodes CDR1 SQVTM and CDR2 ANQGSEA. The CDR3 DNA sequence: TGCAGCGTTGCACAGGGAGAGACCCAGTACTTC. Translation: CSVAQGETQYF.

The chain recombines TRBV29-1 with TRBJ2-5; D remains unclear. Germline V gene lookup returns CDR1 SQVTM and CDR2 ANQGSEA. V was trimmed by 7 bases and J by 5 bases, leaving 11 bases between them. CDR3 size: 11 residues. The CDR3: CSGNMEETQYF. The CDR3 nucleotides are TGCAGCGGTAACATGGAGGAGACCCAGTACTTC.

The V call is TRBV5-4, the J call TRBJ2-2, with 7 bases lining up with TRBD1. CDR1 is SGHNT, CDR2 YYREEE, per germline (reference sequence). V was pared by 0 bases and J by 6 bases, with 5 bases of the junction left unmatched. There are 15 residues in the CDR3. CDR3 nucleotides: TGTGCCAGCAGCTTGGGACAGGGAATTGCCGGGGAGCTGTTTTTT. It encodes CASSLGQGIAGELFF.

CDR3: CASSLGGQGNQPQHF. In nucleotides, the CDR3 is TGTGCCAGCAGTTTAGGGGGACAGGGCAATCAGCCCCAGCATTTT. The V call is TRBV28, the J call TRBJ1-5; TRBD1 matches at 8 bases. The CDR3 runs 15 residues. Germline CDR1 and CDR2: MDHEN and SYDVKM. V dropped 2 bases and J dropped 2; count of bases not matched to a gene: 2.

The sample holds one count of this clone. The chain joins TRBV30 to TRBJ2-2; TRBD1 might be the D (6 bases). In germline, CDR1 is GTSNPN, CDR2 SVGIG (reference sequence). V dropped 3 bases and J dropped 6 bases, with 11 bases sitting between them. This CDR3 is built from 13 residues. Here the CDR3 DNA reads TGTGCCTGGAGGGAACAGGGTCCCGGGGAGCTGTTTTTT. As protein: CAWREQGPGELFF.

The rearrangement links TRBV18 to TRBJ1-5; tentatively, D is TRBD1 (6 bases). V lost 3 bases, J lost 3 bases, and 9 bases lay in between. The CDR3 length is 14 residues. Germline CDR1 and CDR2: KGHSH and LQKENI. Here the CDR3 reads CASSPTGLNQPQHF. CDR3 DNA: TGTGCCAGCTCACCGACAGGACTCAATCAGCCCCAGCATTTT.

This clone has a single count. The CDR3 nucleotides are TGTGCCACCCAAATTCCTAGCAATCAGCCCCAGCATTTT. It specifies CATQIPSNQPQHF. The V gene is TRBV6-1, the J gene TRBJ1-5; D gene uncertain. Between the trimmed V and J ends, which lost 10 bases and 0 bases, there was a span of 10 bases. CDR1 and CDR2 from the germline V gene are MNHNS and SASEGT. The CDR3 covers 13 residues.

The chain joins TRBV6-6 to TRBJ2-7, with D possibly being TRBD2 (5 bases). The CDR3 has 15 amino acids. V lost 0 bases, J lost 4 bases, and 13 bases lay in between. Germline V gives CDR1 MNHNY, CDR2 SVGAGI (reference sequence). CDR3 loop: CASSYSEGAGYEQYF. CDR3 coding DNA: TGTGCCAGCAGTTACTCAGAGGGAGCCGGGTACGAGCAGTACTTC.

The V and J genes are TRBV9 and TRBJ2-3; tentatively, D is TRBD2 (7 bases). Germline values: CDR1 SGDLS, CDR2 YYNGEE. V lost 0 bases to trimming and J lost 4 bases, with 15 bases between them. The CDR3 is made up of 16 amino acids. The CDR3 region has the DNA TGTGCCAGCAGCGTAGAGGGGGGAGGGCCCGCAGATACGCAGTATTTT. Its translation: CASSVEGGGPADTQYF.

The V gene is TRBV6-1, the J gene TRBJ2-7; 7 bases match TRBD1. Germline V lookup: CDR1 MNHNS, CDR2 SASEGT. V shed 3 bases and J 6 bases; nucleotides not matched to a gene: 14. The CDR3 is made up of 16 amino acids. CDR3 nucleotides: TGTGCCAGCAGTGAGATCCCCCAGGGGGTATCGGTCGAGCAGTACTTC. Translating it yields CASSEIPQGVSVEQYF.

Here the CDR3 DNA reads TGTGCCACCAGCAGCTTGACAGGGGGTAGCAATCAGCCCCAGCATTTT. This gives the protein CATSSLTGGSNQPQHF. V usage is TRBV15 and J usage is TRBJ1-5; TRBD1 aligns across 9 bases. In germline, CDR1 is LNHNV, CDR2 YYDKDF (reference sequence). V gave up 3 bases and J gave up 0 bases; unmatched junction bases: 3. This CDR3 has 16 residues.

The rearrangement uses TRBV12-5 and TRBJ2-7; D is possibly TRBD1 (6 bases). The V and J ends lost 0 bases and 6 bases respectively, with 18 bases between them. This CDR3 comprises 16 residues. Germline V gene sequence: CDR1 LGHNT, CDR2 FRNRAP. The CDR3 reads CASGLVPADRPGEQYF. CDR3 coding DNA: TGTGCTAGTGGTTTGGTCCCCGCCGACAGGCCCGGCGAGCAGTACTTC.

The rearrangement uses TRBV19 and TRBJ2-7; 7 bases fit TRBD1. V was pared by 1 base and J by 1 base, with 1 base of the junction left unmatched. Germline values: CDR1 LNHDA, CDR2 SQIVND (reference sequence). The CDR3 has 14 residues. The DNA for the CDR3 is TGTGCCAGTAGTATAGGGACAGGATCCTACGAGCAGTACTTC. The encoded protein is CASSIGTGSYEQYF.

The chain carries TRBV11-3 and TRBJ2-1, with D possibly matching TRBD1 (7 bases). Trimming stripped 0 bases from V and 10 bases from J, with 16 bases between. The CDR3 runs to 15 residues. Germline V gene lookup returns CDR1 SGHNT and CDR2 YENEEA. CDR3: CASSLDGGTVGEQFF. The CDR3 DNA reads TGTGCCAGCAGCTTAGACGGCGGGACAGTAGGGGAGCAGTTCTTC.

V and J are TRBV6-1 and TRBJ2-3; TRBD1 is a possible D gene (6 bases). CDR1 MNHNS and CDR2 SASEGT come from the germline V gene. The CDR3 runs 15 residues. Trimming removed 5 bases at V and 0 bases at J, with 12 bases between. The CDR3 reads CASSPRTASTDTQYF. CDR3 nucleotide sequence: TGTGCCAGCAGTCCTCGGACAGCCAGCACAGATACGCAGTATTTT.